The clone carrying this T cell receptor (beta chain) appeared a few times. The source of the sample is a study of blood T cells in healthy people across ages. Through a sample-barcoded 5' primer and a J-beta primer mix, a second PCR was run for roughly 6 to 12 cycles. TCRdb re-analysed the 5' RACE reads in MiXCR, keeping a single row per CDR3 protein. The table shows 700,000 or so distinct CDR3 sequences, with approximately 40% occurring only once. The V and J ends lost 4 bases and 4 bases respectively, with 17 bases between them. The CDR3 extends over 16 amino acids. CDR1 is MNHEY, CDR2 SVGEGT, per germline.

The TCR originated in a man older than 75 in good health. The sample consisted of blood. The chain recombines TRBV6-2 or TRBV6-3 with TRBJ2-1; D tentatively fits TRBD1 or TRBD2 (6 bases each). The CDR3 protein is CASSSGRGARYNEQFF. For the CDR3, the DNA is TGTGCCAGCAGTTCCGGTAGGGGGGCAAGATACAATGAGCAGTTCTTC.